This T cell receptor beta chain is drawn from a study of T-cell reconstitution after alpha-beta-depleted transplantation in children. Between the trimmed V and J ends, which lost 2 bases and 13 bases, there was a span of 16 bases. The CDR3 spans 13 residues. Looked up from germline, CDR1 is SEHNR and CDR2 is FQNEAQ (reference sequence). During its preparation, the TCRbeta library received unique molecular identifiers. TCRdb itself ran the PCR reads through MiXCR, one entry per CDR3 protein. The sample carries hundreds of thousands of distinct CDR3 sequences, around 12% recorded once. This clonotype has ten or more counts. Its antigen is not known. Broader study findings: After one year, T-cell counts and TCRbeta diversity mostly came from new T cells.

The chain recombines TRBV7-9 with TRBJ2-3; D perhaps matches TRBD1 (6 bases). The TCR comes from a girl aged 2-15 years with congenital amegakaryocytic thrombocytopenia, due to receive a stem cell transplant. The specimen was PBMCs, collected before TCRalphabeta/CD19-depleted stem cell transplant. The CDR3 spells CASSLTGSLPEYF. DNA of the CDR3: TGTGCCAGCAGCTTAACAGGGTCTCTACCTGAGTATTTT.